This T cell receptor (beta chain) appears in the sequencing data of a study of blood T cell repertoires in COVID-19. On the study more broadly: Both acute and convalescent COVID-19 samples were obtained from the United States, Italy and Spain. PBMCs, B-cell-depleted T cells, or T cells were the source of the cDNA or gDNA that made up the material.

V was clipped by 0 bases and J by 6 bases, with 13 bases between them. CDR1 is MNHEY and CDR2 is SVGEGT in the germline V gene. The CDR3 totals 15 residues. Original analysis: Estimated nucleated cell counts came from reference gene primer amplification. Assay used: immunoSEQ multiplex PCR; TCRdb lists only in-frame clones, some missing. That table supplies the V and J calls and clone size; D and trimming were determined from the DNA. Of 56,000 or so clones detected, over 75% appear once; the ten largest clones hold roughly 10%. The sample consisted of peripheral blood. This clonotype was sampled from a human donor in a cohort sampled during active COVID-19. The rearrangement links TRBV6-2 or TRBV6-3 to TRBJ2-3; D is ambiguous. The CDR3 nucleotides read TGTGCCAGCAGTTACTCGCTCCCAGGTGCGGATACGCAGTATTTT. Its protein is CASSYSLPGADTQYF.